The T cell receptor beta chain under discussion was sequenced for a study of cytomegalovirus exposure and HLA in healthy donors. General study findings and limits: In an earlier analysis, in 587 donors, most V segments appeared productive either ~87% or ~30% of the time. Fewer N-insertions than the roughly 600-donor mean were reportedly shown by an Asian-associated ancestry cluster in a later analysis. Per published reports, the classifier diagnosed cytomegalovirus status with high specificity and sensitivity. TRBV6-2, TRBV6-3 and some other V segments were excluded as indistinguishable.

PCR primers comprised 60 Vbeta and 13 Jbeta primers. The method was immunoSEQ multiplex PCR; TCRdb's version includes in-frame clones alone and lacks a portion of them. The top ten clones hold about 1.5% of a sample with under 200,000 clones, roughly 80% of them seen once. The CDR3 covers 13 residues. With 3 bases clipped from V and 13 bases from J, the junction kept 7 bases outside the gene matches. The germline V gene encodes CDR1 MNHEY and CDR2 SMNVEV (reference sequence). As for this clone: Antigen: not known.

This sequence was found in a man between 50 and 59 years old in good health and CMV-seropositive. Sequencing was performed on PBMCs. J is TRBJ1-4 and V is TRBV27, with 8 bases that match TRBD1. CDR3 loop: CASSFSGTGGLFF. CDR3 sequence (DNA): TGTGCCAGCAGTTTTTCCGGGACAGGCGGACTGTTTTTT.